This TCR beta chain was recovered during a study of CD8+CD57+ T cells in acquired aplastic anemia. With 2 bases removed from V and 4 bases from J, the gap between germline ends came to 11 bases. The CDR3 extends over 14 amino acids. Germline values: CDR1 MNHEY, CDR2 SVGAGI. According to the study, genomic DNA was the template for TCR beta VDJ and CDR3 profiling. TCRdb fed the reads into MiXCR, producing one record per CDR3 protein. The repertoire holds about 270,000 distinct CDR3 sequences, with 55% to 60% as singletons. The chain is built from TRBV6-5 and TRBJ1-2; D is ambiguous. Input material: sorted CD4+, CD8+, or CD8+CD57+ T cells (not recorded which) from PBMCs. This receptor was identified in a human donor with severe aplastic anemia or a healthy control (not recorded which). CDR3 bases: TGTGCCAGCAGTTACGGGCTCGGTAGCTATGGCTACACCTTC. It encodes CASSYGLGSYGYTF.